Shown below are 22 T cell receptor beta chains from a single sample sequenced in a study of blood T cell repertoires in COVID-19. Sequencing was performed with immunoSEQ multiplex PCR; in TCRdb, only in-frame clones are kept and a portion is missing. Counted here are more than 45,000 clones, more than 85% occurring once; the ten biggest clones make up roughly 8.4%. Sequenced material: peripheral blood. The receptors come from a woman in her seventies with active COVID-19.

Of note for this clone: One junction end does not reproduce the germline sequence, and a read error may be involved. This chain links TRBV30 with TRBJ2-7, with 9 bases lining up with TRBD2. This CDR3 contains 18 residues. Germline values: CDR1 GTSNPN, CDR2 SVGIG (reference sequence). The chain's CDR3 is CAWSPRTSAFSVYYGQYF. The CDR3 nucleotides are TGTGCCTGGAGTCCAAGGACTAGCGCTTTCTCAGTATACTACGGGCAGTACTTC.

This chain joins TRBV18 and TRBJ1-3; maybe TRBD1 (5 bases). This CDR3 contains 18 residues. Trimming took 3 bases from V and 1 from J, leaving 19 bases between them. In germline, CDR1 is KGHSH, CDR2 LQKENI. Here the CDR3 reads CASSPAGRDPTSGNTIYF. In DNA, the CDR3 is TGTGCCAGCTCACCGGCTGGGCGGGACCCAACTTCTGGAAACACCATATATTTT.

This chain connects TRBV28 to TRBJ2-7; TRBD1 aligns across 8 bases. Germline V gene data show CDR1 as MDHEN and CDR2 as SYDVKM. CDR3 length equals 15 residues. V was pared by 5 bases and J by 7 bases, with 13 bases of the junction left unmatched. The CDR3 sequence is CASSLRTGTYGEQYF. CDR3 in DNA: TGTGCCAGCAGTCTACGGACAGGGACTTACGGAGAGCAGTACTTC.

This sequence joins TRBV4-1 and TRBJ1-3, with D possibly matching TRBD1 (5 bases). V was clipped by 1 base and J by 2 bases, with 15 bases between them. This CDR3 region has 17 residues. Germline CDR1 is MGHRA and CDR2 is YSYEKL. In DNA form, the CDR3 reads TGCGCCAGCAGCCAAGTGGAGGGGCACATCGCTGGAAACACCATATATTTT. Translated: CASSQVEGHIAGNTIYF.

The rearrangement links TRBV9 to TRBJ1-6; TRBD1 matches at 9 bases. The CDR3 covers 18 residues. Per germline, CDR1 SGDLS and CDR2 YYNGEE. The trim removed 4 bases at V and 7 bases at J, leaving 15 bases unmatched. CDR3 in DNA: TGTGCCAGCAGCCCAGGGACAGGGAGTCTCGGGGTCAATTCACCCCTCCACTTT. Its protein is CASSPGTGSLGVNSPLHF.

This sequence joins TRBV5-4 and TRBJ2-3; 7 nucleotides line up with TRBD2. Germline CDR1 and CDR2: SGHNT and YYREEE (reference sequence). V lost 7 bases, J lost 0 bases, and 8 bases stayed unmatched. The length of the CDR3 is 15 residues. For the CDR3, the DNA is TGTGCCAGCCGCAGCGGGACCCTTAGCACAGATACGCAGTATTTT. As protein: CASRSGTLSTDTQYF.

The gene calls are TRBV7-8 and TRBJ2-5; 7 nucleotides agree with TRBD2. Trimming at V came to 5 bases and at J to 7 bases, leaving 19 bases not matched to a gene. The CDR3 consists of 17 residues. Germline V CDR1 and CDR2: SGHVS, FQNEAQ. The CDR3 DNA reads as TGTGCCAGCAGCCCCCGGGCGACTAGCAGGATCTCCATGACCCAGTACTTC. Protein: CASSPRATSRISMTQYF. Based on the CDR3 plus reference TRBV7-8 and TRBJ2-5, the full variable domain is GAGVSQSPRYKVAKRGQDVALRCDPISGHVSLFWYQQALGQGPEFLTYFQNEAQLDKSGLPSDRFFAERPEGSVSTLKIQRTQQEDSAVYLCASSPRATSRISMTQYFGPGTRLLVL.

The chain joins TRBV19 to TRBJ1-1; 7 bases fit TRBD1. Germline trimming cut 4 bases from V and 2 bases from J; bases unmatched to any gene: 1. The germline V gene encodes CDR1 LNHDA and CDR2 SQIVND (reference sequence). This CDR3 contains 13 residues. CDR3 coding DNA: TGTGCCAGTAGTACAGGGGGAAACACTGAAGCTTTCTTT. It yields the protein CASSTGGNTEAFF.

The gene calls are TRBV5-1 and TRBJ2-1, with 9 positions matching TRBD2. In germline, CDR1 is SGHRS, CDR2 YFSETQ. V lost 9 bases to trimming and J lost 0 bases; unmatched junction nucleotides: 13. CDR3 length: 17 amino acids. CDR3 nucleotides: TGCGCCACCGCGTCCGGGACTAGCTCTAGCTCCTACAATGAGCAGTTCTTC. This gives the protein CATASGTSSSSYNEQFF.

The gene calls are TRBV30 and TRBJ2-7, with 7 positions matching TRBD1. This CDR3 has 14 amino acids. The germline V gene has CDR1 GTSNPN and CDR2 SVGIG (reference sequence). V lost 0 bases and J lost 4; bases outside the gene matches: 6. DNA for the CDR3: TGTGCCTGGAGTGTCGGGACAGCCCTTTACGAGCAGTACTTC. Translated, it gives CAWSVGTALYEQYF.

This clone was observed a single time. The V gene is TRBV6-1, the J gene TRBJ2-7, with D maybe TRBD1 (6 bases). Trimming stripped 3 bases from V and 7 bases from J, with 10 bases between. The germline gives CDR1 MNHNS, CDR2 SASEGT. The CDR3 contains 12 residues. The CDR3 DNA follows: TGTGCCAGCAGTGAGGGGGCGGAGGAGCAGTACTTC. As protein: CASSEGAEEQYF.

The chain carries TRBV19 and TRBJ1-6; 7 bases line up with TRBD1. Germline loops: CDR1 LNHDA, CDR2 SQIVND (reference sequence). This CDR3 region has 17 residues. The trim removed 4 bases at V and 5 bases at J, leaving 11 bases unmatched. This CDR3 is CASSTRGRGWNNSPLHF. The CDR3 nucleotides read TGTGCCAGTAGTACTCGCGGCAGGGGGTGGAATAATTCACCCCTCCACTTT.

This clone was observed a single time. V and J are TRBV30 and TRBJ1-2; D remains unclear. Trimming took 0 bases from V and 8 from J, leaving 10 bases between them. This CDR3 comprises 12 residues. Germline V gene sequence: CDR1 GTSNPN, CDR2 SVGIG (reference sequence). The CDR3 loop is CAWSVSVGGYTF. DNA for the CDR3: TGTGCCTGGAGTGTAAGCGTTGGGGGCTACACCTTC.

The V call is TRBV30, the J call TRBJ1-6, with TRBD1 matching 8 bases. This CDR3 comprises 16 residues. Germline-derived CDR1 and CDR2 are GTSNPN and SVGIG (reference sequence). V lost 0 bases to trimming and J lost 11 bases; unmatched junction nucleotides: 12. The CDR3 loop is CAWSVGGSGGLAPLHF. The CDR3 coding sequence is TGTGCCTGGAGTGTAGGGGGGTCAGGGGGCCTGGCACCCCTCCACTTT.

This clone was recorded a few times. The chain carries TRBV3-1 (or the pseudogene TRBV3-2) and TRBJ2-2; 10 nucleotides align to TRBD1. This CDR3 region has 16 residues. CDR1 and CDR2 (germline): LGHDT, YNNKEL (reference sequence). Losses at the gene ends were 5 bases for V and 3 bases for J; bases not matched to a gene: 6. The chain's CDR3 is CASSSGTGEDTGELFF. In DNA, the CDR3 is TGTGCCAGCAGCTCCGGGACAGGGGAGGACACCGGGGAGCTGTTTTTT.

The chain links TRBV30 to TRBJ2-5; 10 bases align to TRBD2. Germline-derived CDR1 and CDR2 are GTSNPN and SVGIG (reference sequence). The length of the CDR3 is 14 residues. V gave up 3 bases and J gave up 5 bases; unmatched junction bases: 6. The CDR3: CAWSPGLALETQYF. In nucleotides, the CDR3 is TGTGCCTGGAGCCCGGGACTAGCGTTGGAGACCCAGTACTTC.

V is TRBV4-1 and J is TRBJ2-4; 12 nucleotides match TRBD2. The germline V gene has CDR1 MGHRA and CDR2 YSYEKL. V was clipped by 2 bases and J by 8 bases; unmatched bases: 7. The CDR3 is made up of 16 amino acids. CDR3 sequence: CASSQYVTSGSDIQYF. CDR3 nucleotide sequence: TGCGCCAGCAGCCAATACGTGACTAGCGGGAGCGACATTCAGTACTTC.

The J gene is TRBJ1-5, the V gene TRBV4-1; weak D call: TRBD1 (5 bases). CDR1 MGHRA and CDR2 YSYEKL come from the germline V gene. Deletions cut 0 bases from V and 2 bases from J, with 11 bases between. The CDR3 has 16 amino acids. CDR3 nucleotides: TGCGCCAGCAGCCAAGAAGGCAGGGCCCGCAATCAGCCCCAGCATTTT. This codes for CASSQEGRARNQPQHF.

The chain employs TRBV23-1 and TRBJ1-5; D is unclear. TRBV23-1 is noted as an ORF with a role that remains uncertain. V lost 9 bases, J lost 6 bases, and 15 bases lay in between. CDR3 length: 13 residues. CDR3 sequence (DNA): TGCGCCAGGGAGAGCGGGGTGGTTCAGCCCCAGCATTTT. It codes for CARESGVVQPQHF.

The chain recombines TRBV28 with TRBJ2-7; TRBD1 matches 10 bases. Germline V gives CDR1 MDHEN, CDR2 SYDVKM. With 6 bases clipped from V and 4 bases from J, the junction kept 6 bases outside the gene matches. This CDR3 is built from 14 residues. CDR3 nucleotides: TGTGCCAGCAGGGCCCCGGGACAGGGGTACGAGCAGTACTTC. The encoded protein is CASRAPGQGYEQYF.

The chain uses TRBV27 and TRBJ2-7; D might be TRBD2 (6 bases). Trimming cost V 7 bases and J 6 bases, with 25 bases left between them. Germline V gene lookup returns CDR1 MNHEY and CDR2 SMNVEV (reference sequence). The CDR3 runs to 16 residues. The chain's CDR3 is CASKFIVGVGGGEQYF. CDR3 nucleotide sequence: TGTGCCAGCAAGTTTATAGTAGGGGTCGGGGGTGGCGAGCAGTACTTC.

This rearrangement joins TRBV27 to TRBJ2-7, with TRBD1 matching 8 bases. The CDR3 loop spans 13 amino acids. V gave up 5 bases and J gave up 3 bases; unmatched junction bases: 3. Germline V gives CDR1 MNHEY, CDR2 SMNVEV (reference sequence). This chain's CDR3 is CASSPGTGYEQYF. The DNA for the CDR3 is TGTGCCAGCAGTCCTGGGACAGGCTACGAGCAGTACTTC.